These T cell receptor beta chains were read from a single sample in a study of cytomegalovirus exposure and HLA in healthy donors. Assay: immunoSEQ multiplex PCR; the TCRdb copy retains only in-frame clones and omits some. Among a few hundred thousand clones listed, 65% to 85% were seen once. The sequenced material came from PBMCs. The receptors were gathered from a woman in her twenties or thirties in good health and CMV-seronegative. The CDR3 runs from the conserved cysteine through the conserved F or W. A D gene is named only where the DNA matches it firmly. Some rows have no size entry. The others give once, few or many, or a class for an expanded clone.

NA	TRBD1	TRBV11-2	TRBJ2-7	TGTGCCACCTCGCTGGGGGACAGCCTCACGGCCGAGCAGTACTTC	CATSLGDSLTAEQYF
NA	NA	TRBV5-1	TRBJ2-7	TGCGCCAGCAGCTTACAGGGTTACGAGCAGTACTTC	CASSLQGYEQYF
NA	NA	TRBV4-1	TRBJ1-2	TGCGCCAGCAGCCAAGAGGGGCTCGGGGGGGGGAGCTATGGCTACACCTTC	CASSQEGLGGGSYGYTF
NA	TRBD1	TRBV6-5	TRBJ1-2	TGTGCCAGCAGTGGGGGACAGGGGCACAACTATGGCTACCCCTTC	CASSGGQGHNYGYPF
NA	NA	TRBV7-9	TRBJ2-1	TGTTCCAGCAGCTTAGAGCCAGGGTTCGATGAGCAGTTCTTC	CSSSLEPGFDEQFF
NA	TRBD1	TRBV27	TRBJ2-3	TGTGCCAGCAGTTTACGGACAGGGGGGACTAACGCAGATACGCAGTATTTT	CASSLRTGGTNADTQYF
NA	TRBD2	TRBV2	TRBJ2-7	TGTGCCAGCCGCCTAGCGGGGGGCCCGATCGAGCAGTACTTC	CASRLAGGPIEQYF
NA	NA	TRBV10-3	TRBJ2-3	TGTGCCATCAGTAGTCGGGGGAGCATCGTAGATACGCAGTATTTT	CAISSRGSIVDTQYF
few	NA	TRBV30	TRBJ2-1	TGTGCCTGGAGGCCCCTCTACAGGCGACAGAATGAGCAGTTCTTC	CAWRPLYRRQNEQFF
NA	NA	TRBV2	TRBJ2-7	TGTGCCAGCAAGAGACAATCCTACGAGCAGTACTTC	CASKRQSYEQYF
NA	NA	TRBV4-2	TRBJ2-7	TGTGCCAGCAGCCGACTAATGGACGGGGACTCCTACGAGCAGTACTTC	CASSRLMDGDSYEQYF
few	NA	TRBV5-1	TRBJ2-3	TGCGCCAGCAGCTCCGAAAATTTAGGGGCAGATACGCAGTATTTT	CASSSENLGADTQYF
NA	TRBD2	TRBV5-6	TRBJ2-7	TGTGCCAGCAGCTTGGCGAAGCTAGCGGGGACCAGGTACGAGCAGTACTTC	CASSLAKLAGTRYEQYF
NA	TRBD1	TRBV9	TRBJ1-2	TGTGCCAGCAGCACTCGACAGGGCCCCTATGGCTACACCTTC	CASSTRQGPYGYTF
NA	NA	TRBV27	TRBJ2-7	TGTGCCAGCAGTTTATTGGGCAGTCCCTACGAGCAGTACTTC	CASSLLGSPYEQYF
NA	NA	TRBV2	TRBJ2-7	TGTGCCAGCAGTCGCCACCTACCTCGCCTGAAGGGGGAAAGGTACGAGCAGTACTTC	CASSRHLPRLKGERYEQYF
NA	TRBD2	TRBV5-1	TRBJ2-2	TGCGCCAGCAGCTTACCAGCGGGGGAGAGCACCGGGGAGCTGTTTTTT	CASSLPAGESTGELFF
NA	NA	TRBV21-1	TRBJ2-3	TGTGCCAGCAGCGCCTCCCGAGCTGGGGCCCTCCTTTTAGATACGCAGTATTTT	CASSASRAGALLLDTQYF
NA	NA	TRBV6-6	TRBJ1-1	TGTGCCAGCAGACCGAGCTTAAACACTGAAGCTTTCTTT	CASRPSLNTEAFF
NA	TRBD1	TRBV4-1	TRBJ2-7	TGCGCCAGCAGCCAGGGACAGGGAAGAATGGACTACGAGCAGTACTTC	CASSQGQGRMDYEQYF